This TCR beta chain was sequenced for a study of T cell changes during pregnancy in multiple sclerosis. Assay: immunoSEQ multiplex PCR; the TCRdb copy retains only in-frame clones and omits some. The sample records 70,000 to 75,000 clones, 70% to 90% being singletons. Trimming took off 2 bases at V and 4 bases at J, with 8 bases between the two ends. The germline gives CDR1 SGHNT, CDR2 YENEEA. The CDR3 contains 13 residues. Sample: peripheral blood, taken before pregnancy. The chain links TRBV11-3 to TRBJ2-5; D not resolved. The clonotype was recovered from a female donor with multiple sclerosis, enrolled in a pregnancy study. The CDR3, as DNA: TGTGCCAGCAGCTTATCGTGGAGAGAGACCCAGTACTTC. Translation: CASSLSWRETQYF. The variable domain in full, completed from reference TRBV11-3 and TRBJ2-5, reads EAGVVQSPRYKIIEKKQPVAFWCNPISGHNTLYWYLQNLGQGPELLIRYENEEAVDDSQLPKDRFSAERLKGVDSTLKIQPAELGDSAVYLCASSLSWRETQYFGPGTRLLVL.